This TCR beta chain was recorded in a study of cytomegalovirus exposure and HLA in healthy donors. As to this clone: Its matching antigen is unknown.

The CDR3 loop spans 18 amino acids. Germline V gene data show CDR1 as SGHRS and CDR2 as YFSETQ. The V gene end was trimmed by 0 bases and the J gene end by 2 bases; junction bases not matched to a gene: 5. PCR used 60 Vbeta primers and 13 Jbeta primers. Sequenced by immunoSEQ multiplex PCR; TCRdb stores in-frame clones only, minus some. The sample shows roughly 120,000 clones, around 80% of them seen only once. Points from the study as a whole: In a later analysis, at a false discovery rate of 0.05, 16,951 TCR beta sequences were associated with HLA alleles. A later analysis reportedly identified an Asian-associated ancestry cluster as carrying fewer N-insertions than the approximately 730-donor mean. Previous analysis showed most TCR beta V segments were productive about 87% or about 30% of the time. In a later analysis, across HLA loci, associated TCR counts were highest for DRB1, lowest for HLA-C.

The specimen sequenced was PBMCs. This clonotype was sampled from a woman in her fifties or sixties in good health and CMV-seropositive. This chain links TRBV5-1 with TRBJ2-3, with 14 bases matching TRBD2. CDR3 protein: CASSLGTSGRKNTDTQYF. CDR3 sequence (DNA): TGCGCCAGCAGCTTGGGGACTAGCGGGAGGAAGAACACAGATACGCAGTATTTT.